The clone carrying this T cell receptor (beta chain) has ten or more counts. Its antigen is currently unknown. The time point was: patch test 3, about 24 weeks after DPC sensitization. The treatment was: therapeutic diphenylcyclopropenone sensitization with weekly scalp DPC. Separate cDNA molecules received unique molecular identifiers, which the library attached to them. TCRdb recomputed calls from the RACE reads with MiXCR, one row per CDR3 protein. The table lists approximately 60,000 distinct CDR3 sequences, 11% of them singletons. This entry is derived from a study of human T cells and chemical hapten exposure. The CDR3 sequence is 14 residues long. V gave up 7 bases and J gave up 1 base, with 16 bases separating them. The V gene's germline CDR1 is SQVTM and CDR2 ANQGSEA. Study results and limitations: Alopecia was present in the donors, so their immune response may differ from healthy people's.

The material sequenced was whole blood, taken in connection with sensitization to the hapten diphenylcyclopropenone (DPC). The source is a woman in her thirties with alopecia areata. Some clones in this sample may be carry-over from other donors' samples. The chain recombines TRBV29-1 with TRBJ1-2; no definite D call. CDR3 coding DNA: TGCAGCGCCCGGTCGGGATCCAATAACTATGGCTACACCTTC. This encodes CSARSGSNNYGYTF.